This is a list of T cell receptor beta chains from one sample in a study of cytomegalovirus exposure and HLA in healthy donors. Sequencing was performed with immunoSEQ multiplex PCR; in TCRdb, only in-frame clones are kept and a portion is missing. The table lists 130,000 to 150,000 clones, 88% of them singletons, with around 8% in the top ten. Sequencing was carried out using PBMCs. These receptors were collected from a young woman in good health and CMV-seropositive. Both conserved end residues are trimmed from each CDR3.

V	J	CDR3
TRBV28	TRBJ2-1	ASSHRGFRREVRGEQF
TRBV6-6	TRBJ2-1	ASSDLQAYNEQF
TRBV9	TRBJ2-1	ASSVAGANEQF
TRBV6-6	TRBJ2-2	ASSTSGRAAGELF
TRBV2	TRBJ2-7	ASSEGVASGGPTEEQY
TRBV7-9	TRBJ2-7	ASSQGLARNEQY
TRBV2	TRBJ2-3	ASRSLTGMDTQY
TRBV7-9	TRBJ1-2	ASSLQGAYGYT
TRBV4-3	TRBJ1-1	ASSQVGQGNTEAF
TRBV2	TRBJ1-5	ASSSDRARQPQH